These T cell receptor beta chains were read from a single sample in a study of beta chain features in type 1 diabetes. The protocol was immunoSEQ multiplex PCR, while the TCRdb copy is restricted to in-frame clones and leaves out a portion. This repertoire shows approximately 260,000 clones, about a fifth found once; its top ten account for about 0.027%. The sample consisted of naive CD4+ T cells from blood. These receptors all come from a woman aged 40 to 50 with type 1 diabetes. The CDR3 runs from the conserved cysteine through the conserved F or W. D genes are given only for firm matches. Expanded clones get a size class; other rows say once, few or many, or leave the size out.

j_gene | abundance | d_gene | v_gene | CDR3nt | CDR3aa
TRBJ2-3 | few | - | TRBV9 | TGTGCCAGCAGCGTTTTAAGCTTGGTAGATACGCAGTATTTT | CASSVLSLVDTQYF
TRBJ1-5 | few | - | TRBV6-6 | TGTGCCAGCAACGACGGAGGGAAGCCCCAGCATTTT | CASNDGGKPQHF
TRBJ2-7 | few | TRBD1 | TRBV6-6 | TGTGCCAGCAGTCGAACAGGGGTCGAGCAGTACTTC | CASSRTGVEQYF
TRBJ2-1 | - | TRBD2 | TRBV4-1 | TGCGCCAGCAGCCGTAGCGGGGGGAGATTCTCCTACAATGAGCAGTTCTTC | CASSRSGGRFSYNEQFF
TRBJ2-7 | - | - | TRBV6-1 | TGTGCCAGCAGCCGGGACATAACCTACGAGCAGTACTTC | CASSRDITYEQYF
TRBJ2-1 | - | TRBD1 | TRBV5-6 | TGTGCCAGCAGCTTCCGGGGGACAGGGATTGGTGATGAGCAGTTCTTC | CASSFRGTGIGDEQFF
TRBJ2-1 | few | - | TRBV21-1 | TGTGCCAGCAGCAAGGCCGGGGGGACTTGGAGGGTCAATGAGCAGTTCTTC | CASSKAGGTWRVNEQFF
TRBJ2-1 | - | TRBD2 | TRBV7-3 | TGTGCCAGCAGCCCCCGCCTAGCGGGAGGTCAGGCCAATGAGCAGTTCTTC | CASSPRLAGGQANEQFF
TRBJ1-1 | - | TRBD1 | TRBV6-5 | TGTGCCAGCAGTTACCCAGGACAGGGGAACACTGAAGCTTTCTTT | CASSYPGQGNTEAFF
TRBJ2-5 | few | - | TRBV29-1 | TGCAGCGTTGGAACAGGTCTCCTAGAGACCCAGTACTTC | CSVGTGLLETQYF
TRBJ2-1 | - | - | TRBV4-3 | TGCGCCAGCAGCCTAGGGGTTAATGAGCAGTTCTTC | CASSLGVNEQFF
TRBJ1-2 | - | - | TRBV5-6 | TGTGCCAGCAGCGTAGGGAGGTATGGCTACACCTTC | CASSVGRYGYTF
TRBJ2-7 | few | - | TRBV29-1 | TGCAGCGTTAAATTGAACGCGAACGAGCAGTACTTC | CSVKLNANEQYF
TRBJ1-5 | - | TRBD1 | TRBV18 | TGTGCCAGCTCACCAACCGGGACAGTCAATCAGCCCCAGCATTTT | CASSPTGTVNQPQHF
TRBJ2-3 | few | - | TRBV18 | TGTGCCAGCTCACCAAAGAAGGAGGTTCTCACAGATACGCAGTATTTT | CASSPKKEVLTDTQYF